This is a list of T cell receptor beta chains from one sample in a study of blood T cell repertoires in COVID-19. Only in-frame clones appear in the TCRdb table, and some are missing; sequencing was by immunoSEQ multiplex PCR. The sample has some 240,000 clones, around 81% seen once. Source material: peripheral blood. These receptors were taken from a woman in her seventies with acute or convalescent COVID-19. Each CDR3 is given with its conserved first and last residue. The order of the fields is clone size, D gene, J gene, V gene, CDR3 protein, CDR3 DNA. A D gene is named only where the DNA matches it firmly. Clone size is stated in some rows and not others, as once, few, many or a class when expanded.

.	.	TRBJ2-7	TRBV20-1	CSANRDKGQYF	TGCAGTGCTAACCGGGACAAGGGGCAGTACTTC
few	.	TRBJ1-1	TRBV12-1	CASSCLSAQGLTFF	TGTGCCAGCAGCTGTCTGTCAGCACAGGGTCTAACTTTCTTT
.	.	TRBJ1-3	TRBV9	CASSVDYSGNTIYF	TGTGCCAGCAGCGTAGACTATTCGGGAAACACCATATATTTT
.	.	TRBJ1-2	TRBV24-1	CATRDTGYGYTF	TGTGCCACCAGGGACACCGGCTATGGCTACACCTTC
.	TRBD1	TRBJ1-3	TRBV4-1	CASSWDSGNTIYF	TGCGCCAGCAGCTGGGACAGTGGAAACACCATATATTTT
.	TRBD2	TRBJ2-1	TRBV7-3	CASSSTGTTYNEQFF	TGTGCCAGCAGCTCGACCGGGACTACTTACAATGAGCAGTTCTTC
few	.	TRBJ1-4	TRBV5-1	CASSFGAAATNEKLFF	TGCGCCAGCAGCTTTGGGGCGGCAGCAACTAATGAAAAACTGTTTTTT
many	.	TRBJ2-7	TRBV4-1	CASSQGSAGVGEQYF	TGCGCCAGCAGCCAAGGGTCGGCCGGGGTAGGCGAGCAGTACTTC
.	TRBD1	TRBJ1-6	TRBV28	CASSLYLSGTAAGSSPLHF	TGTGCCAGCAGTTTATACCTCTCCGGGACAGCTGCCGGGAGTTCACCCCTCCACTTT
.	.	TRBJ1-6	TRBV5-1	CASSLRQSSYNSPLHF	TGCGCCAGCAGCTTGAGACAGAGCTCCTATAATTCACCCCTCCACTTT
.	.	TRBJ1-6	TRBV6-5	CASSYNRVGSPLHF	TGTGCCAGCAGTTACAACAGGGTGGGATCACCCCTCCACTTT
.	TRBD2	TRBJ2-3	TRBV7-2	CASSFTSGGGPSTDTQYF	TGTGCCAGCAGCTTTACTAGCGGGGGGGGACCTAGCACAGATACGCAGTATTTT
.	.	TRBJ1-4	TRBV11-2	CASSLTRWTNEKLFF	TGTGCCAGCAGCCTAACCCGGTGGACTAATGAAAAACTGTTTTTT
.	.	TRBJ2-6	TRBV30	CAWSVGNSLSGANVLTF	TGTGCCTGGAGTGTAGGAAACAGCCTCTCTGGGGCCAACGTCCTGACTTTC
.	.	TRBJ1-1	TRBV30	CAWSAQENTEAFF	TGTGCCTGGTCAGCACAGGAGAACACTGAAGCTTTCTTT
.	TRBD2	TRBJ2-1	TRBV9	CASSGGLAHHNEQFF	TGTGCCAGCAGCGGCGGACTAGCTCATCACAATGAGCAGTTCTTC
.	.	TRBJ2-4	TRBV2	CASMLGTKNIQYF	TGTGCCAGCATGCTCGGGACCAAAAACATTCAGTACTTC